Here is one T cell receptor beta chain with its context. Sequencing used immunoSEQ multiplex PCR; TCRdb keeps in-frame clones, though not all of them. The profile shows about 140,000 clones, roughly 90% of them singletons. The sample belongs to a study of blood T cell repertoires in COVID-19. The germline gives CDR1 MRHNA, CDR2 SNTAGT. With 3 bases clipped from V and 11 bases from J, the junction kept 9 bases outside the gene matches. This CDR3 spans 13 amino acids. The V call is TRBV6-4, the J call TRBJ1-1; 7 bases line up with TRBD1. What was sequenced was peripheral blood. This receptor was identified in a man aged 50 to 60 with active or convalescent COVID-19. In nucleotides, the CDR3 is TGTGCCAGCAGTGAAAGGGGGCGCCGGGGGGCTTTCTTT. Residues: CASSERGRRGAFF.